One sample yielded the 27 T cell receptor beta chains listed below, sequenced in a study of metastatic and nonmetastatic thyroid tumors. Every patient underwent thyroid surgery untreated. MiXCR re-clonotyped the PCR reads for TCRdb. The sample has some 14,000 clones, 10% to 15% seen once. Sequencing was carried out using blood. The receptors were sampled from a female donor with papillary thyroid cancer or a benign thyroid nodule (not recorded which). Some clones in this sample may be carry-over from other donors' samples.

This clone was counted only a few times. The V and J genes are TRBV6-1 and TRBJ2-1, with 7 bases that match TRBD2. CDR3 length: 14 residues. CDR1 and CDR2 from the germline V gene are MNHNS and SASEGT. After removal of 6 bases from V and 4 bases from J, the junction contained 6 bases not matched to a gene. The chain's CDR3 is CASSASGGYNEQFF. For the CDR3, the DNA is TGTGCCAGCAGCGCTAGCGGAGGTTACAATGAGCAGTTCTTC.

This clone was seen many times. The final CDR3 position lacks the conserved phenylalanine or tryptophan, pointing to a likely read error. The J gene is TRBJ1-1, the V gene TRBV3-1; D is undetermined. V lost 8 bases, J lost 1 base, and 11 bases lay in between. Germline CDR1 is LGHDT and CDR2 is YNNKEL (reference sequence). CDR3 length: 13 amino acids. The CDR3: CASASGPNTEAFS. CDR3 bases: TGTGCCAGCGCCTCCGGACCGAACACTGAAGCTTTCTCT.

This rearrangement joins TRBV6-2 or TRBV6-3 to TRBJ1-2; D might be TRBD1 (5 bases). The germline V and J ends were trimmed by 7 bases and 6 bases, with 12 bases remaining between them. The CDR3 loop spans 12 amino acids. CDR1 and CDR2 (germline): MNHEY, SVGEGT. The CDR3 sequence is CASNRLGDGYTF. DNA of the CDR3: TGTGCCAGCAATCGGCTGGGGGATGGCTACACCTTC.

This clone was seen repeatedly, ten times or more. The rearrangement joins TRBV20-1 to TRBJ1-1, with D uncertain. Germline loops: CDR1 DFQATT, CDR2 SNEGSKA (reference sequence). V dropped 6 bases and J dropped 1 base, with 12 bases sitting between them. The CDR3 is 13 amino acids. In DNA form, the CDR3 reads TGCAGTGCCCGTGACCCCTCGAACACTGAAGCTTTCTTT. Its translation: CSARDPSNTEAFF.

A word on this clone: The CDR3 does not end in the conserved phenylalanine or tryptophan, so this is likely a read error. This sequence joins TRBV30 and TRBJ2-1; no clear D. Per the germline V gene, CDR1 is GTSNPN and CDR2 is SVGIG (reference sequence). There are 16 residues in the CDR3. Here the CDR3 reads CACTNPHSLIYSEQFL. The CDR3 nucleotides are TGTGCCTGCACTAACCCTCACTCACTAATATACAGTGAGCAGTTCCTC.

This clone was observed a few times. A single base separates this from a much larger clone, so it may be a read error. Additional DNA sequences in this sample encode the identical CDR3. The CDR3 nucleotides read TGTGCCAGCAGCCTAGGTACATCAGCTAACTATGGCTACACCTTC. It specifies CASSLGTSANYGYTF. The rearrangement joins TRBV7-9 to TRBJ1-2; no definite D call. The V gene's germline CDR1 is SEHNR and CDR2 FQNEAQ (reference sequence). The V and J ends lost 5 bases and 0 bases respectively, with 13 bases between them. The CDR3 runs 15 residues. Drawing the rest from reference TRBV7-9 and TRBJ1-2, the complete variable domain is DTGVSQNPRHKITKRGQNVTFRCDPISEHNRLYWYRQTLGQGPEFLTYFQNEAQLEKSRLLSDRFSAERPKGSFSTLEIQRTEQGDSAMYLCASSLGTSANYGYTFGSGTRLTVV.

This clone has at least ten counts. The chain joins TRBV7-2 to TRBJ2-7; 11 bases are a match to TRBD2. The CDR3 contains 16 residues. Germline values: CDR1 SGHTA, CDR2 FQGNSA. V trimming: 1 base; J trimming: 3 bases; junction bases outside the gene matches: 5. In DNA form, the CDR3 reads TGTGCCAGCAGCTTAGGGTATAGCGGGAGGGTCTACGAGCAGTACTTC. Residues: CASSLGYSGRVYEQYF.

This clone appeared many times. V gene TRBV5-4 combines with J gene TRBJ1-1; 7 nucleotides line up with TRBD1. The CDR3 contains 15 residues. V lost 3 bases and J lost 6; bases outside the gene matches: 11. From germline, CDR1 is SGHNT and CDR2 YYREEE (reference sequence). CDR3 bases: TGTGCCAGCAGCTACCGGGACAGAAAAGTGGCTGAAGCTTTCTTT. Translated: CASSYRDRKVAEAFF.

This clone was seen many times. This rearrangement joins TRBV30 to TRBJ1-2; TRBD1 aligns across 8 bases. Germline V gives CDR1 GTSNPN, CDR2 SVGIG (reference sequence). V gave up 0 bases and J gave up 3 bases; unmatched junction bases: 6. The CDR3 is 15 residues long. The CDR3: CAWSVRKTGDYGYTF. The CDR3 coding sequence is TGTGCCTGGAGTGTACGGAAGACAGGGGACTATGGCTACACCTTC.

This clone was observed many times. V usage is TRBV30 and J usage is TRBJ2-7; a possible D gene is TRBD2 (5 bases). CDR1 GTSNPN and CDR2 SVGIG come from the germline V gene (reference sequence). The V end lost 3 bases, the J end lost 1 base, and 13 bases lay between the germline ends. The CDR3 contains 14 residues. Here the CDR3 reads CAWSAITGSYEQYF. The CDR3 DNA reads TGTGCCTGGAGCGCTATAACGGGGTCCTACGAGCAGTACTTC.

This clone was recorded at least ten times. The V call is TRBV6-5, the J call TRBJ1-3; D possibly corresponds to TRBD1 (6 bases). Germline V gene sequence: CDR1 MNHEY, CDR2 SVGAGI. The CDR3 extends over 15 amino acids. The V end lost 0 bases, the J end lost 0 bases, and 6 bases lay between the germline ends. The CDR3 DNA is TGTGCCAGCAGTTACTCGACAGGCTCTGGAAACACCATATATTTT. Its translation is CASSYSTGSGNTIYF.

The table lists this clone with many counts. The chain joins TRBV12-3 or TRBV12-4 to TRBJ2-1; the match to TRBD2 covers 9 bases. V trimming: 3 bases; J trimming: 8 bases; junction bases outside the gene matches: 11. The CDR3 has 16 amino acids. CDR3 nucleotide sequence: TGTGCCAGCAGTTTTGTGATGGCTAGCGGGAAAGATGAGCAGTTCTTC. It specifies CASSFVMASGKDEQFF.

By frequency in the sample, this clone is medium-sized. The V and J genes are TRBV6-2 or TRBV6-3 and TRBJ2-7; 8 nucleotides agree with TRBD1. Germline loops: CDR1 MNHEY, CDR2 SVGEGT. V lost 2 bases and J lost 9; bases outside the gene matches: 3. The CDR3 is made up of 12 amino acids. Here the CDR3 reads CASSYVTGGQYF. DNA of the CDR3: TGTGCCAGCAGTTACGTTACAGGGGGGCAGTACTTC.

About this clone itself: A much larger clone lies a single base off, so this may be a read error. This CDR3 reads CASRLDREYGYTF. DNA for the CDR3: TGTGCCAGCAGACTCGACAGGGAATACGGCTACACCTTC. The chain has TRBV6-5 and TRBJ1-2, with 7 bases fitting TRBD1. The CDR3 runs to 13 residues. CDR1 and CDR2 (germline): MNHEY, SVGAGI. The trim removed 6 bases at V and 8 bases at J, leaving 9 bases unmatched.

V and J are TRBV5-1 and TRBJ2-2; 8 bases map to TRBD1. The CDR3 sequence is 14 residues long. The V gene end was trimmed by 5 bases and the J gene end by 8 bases; junction bases not matched to a gene: 8. Germline V lookup: CDR1 SGHRS, CDR2 YFSETQ. The chain's CDR3 is CASRPRDRLGELFF. CDR3 DNA: TGCGCCAGCAGGCCCCGGGACAGGTTGGGGGAGCTGTTTTTT.

There are a few counts of this clone. V is TRBV28 and J is TRBJ2-7, with D unresolved. Trimming pared 7 bases from V and 0 bases from J, leaving 10 bases between. The CDR3 runs to 13 residues. Germline lookup yields CDR1 MDHEN and CDR2 SYDVKM. The CDR3 loop reads CASTDGFSYEQYF. In nucleotides, the CDR3 is TGTGCCAGCACCGACGGTTTCTCCTACGAGCAGTACTTC.

Ten or more counts support this clone. This chain joins TRBV5-6 and TRBJ2-2; D gene unclear. Germline CDR1 SGHDT, CDR2 YYEEEE. V dropped 3 bases and J dropped 4 bases, with 4 bases sitting between them. The CDR3 spans 12 residues. This CDR3 reads CASSSSTGELFF. As DNA, the CDR3 is TGTGCCAGCAGCTCTAGCACCGGGGAGCTGTTTTTT.

The chain links TRBV19 to TRBJ1-5; no firm D call. Trimming stripped 7 bases from V and 8 bases from J, with 15 bases between. The germline V gene has CDR1 LNHDA and CDR2 SQIVND (reference sequence). This CDR3 comprises 13 residues. CDR3 sequence reads: CASMASGGEPQHF. DNA of the CDR3: TGTGCCAGTATGGCGTCGGGTGGAGAGCCCCAGCATTTT.

This clone rates as medium-sized. The genes are TRBV2 and TRBJ1-2, with D unclear. This CDR3 contains 12 residues. Trimming pared 3 bases from V and 0 bases from J, leaving 2 bases between. Germline assignment: CDR1 SNHLY and CDR2 FYNNEI. The CDR3 nucleotides read TGTGCCAGCAGTGAGGCTAACTATGGCTACACCTTC. Protein sequence: CASSEANYGYTF.

This clone showed up just a few times. J is TRBJ1-2 and V is TRBV6-1; 10 bases match TRBD1. CDR1 is MNHNS and CDR2 is SASEGT in the germline V gene. The CDR3 spans 12 residues. Trimming cost V 10 bases and J 8 bases; bases outside gene matches: 7. CDR3 protein: CATLTGGVGYTF. The DNA of the CDR3 is TGTGCCACCTTGACAGGGGGCGTAGGCTACACCTTC.

This clone is termed medium-sized (0.01 to 0.1%). The V gene is TRBV27, the J gene TRBJ1-2; TRBD1 matches 7 bases. Germline CDR1 and CDR2: MNHEY and SMNVEV (reference sequence). V trimming: 4 bases; J trimming: 4 bases; junction bases outside the gene matches: 3. The CDR3 sequence is 13 residues long. The CDR3 here is CASSSGQAYGYTF. CDR3 sequence (DNA): TGTGCCAGCAGTTCAGGACAGGCCTATGGCTACACCTTC.

This clone is medium-sized by share. V usage is TRBV6-2 or TRBV6-3 and J usage is TRBJ1-2; TRBD1 aligns across 7 bases. The CDR3 has 14 amino acids. Germline trimming cut 5 bases from V and 2 bases from J; bases unmatched to any gene: 5. Germline CDR1 is MNHEY and CDR2 is SVGEGT. The CDR3 DNA is TGTGCCAGCAGTCCAGGGGGGGTCAACTATGGCTACACCTTC. This encodes CASSPGGVNYGYTF.

Judged by abundance, this clone is medium-sized. This rearrangement joins TRBV6-1 to TRBJ1-5, with D tentatively TRBD1 (5 bases). CDR1 is MNHNS, CDR2 SASEGT, per germline. The V end was cut by 3 bases, the J end by 1 base, with 16 bases between. The CDR3 totals 17 residues. CDR3 amino acids: CASSDRGGASSNQPQHF. The CDR3 region has the DNA TGTGCCAGCAGTGACCGAGGAGGGGCGTCGAGCAATCAGCCCCAGCATTTT.

This clone was counted at least ten times. The DNA for the CDR3 is TGCAGTGCTAGAGCTGGGCGGGGGAGCGGGGAGCTGTTTTTT. This gives the protein CSARAGRGSGELFF. This rearrangement joins TRBV20-1 to TRBJ2-2; 7 nucleotides line up with TRBD2. Germline V lookup: CDR1 DFQATT, CDR2 SNEGSKA (reference sequence). The CDR3 consists of 14 residues. V lost 1 base to trimming and J lost 7 bases; unmatched junction nucleotides: 6.

This clone was detected only a few times. The chain carries TRBV6-1 and TRBJ2-6, with TRBD2 matching 8 bases. The germline V gene has CDR1 MNHNS and CDR2 SASEGT. V lost 8 bases and J lost 9; bases outside the gene matches: 9. The CDR3 consists of 14 residues. Here the CDR3 reads CASCPAGGVNVLTF. The CDR3 nucleotides are TGTGCCAGCTGCCCGGCGGGGGGTGTCAACGTCCTGACTTTC.

This clone has at least ten counts. The V gene is TRBV2, the J gene TRBJ1-2; tentative D call: TRBD1 (6 bases). Germline CDR1 is SNHLY and CDR2 is FYNNEI. There are 19 residues in the CDR3. V was cut by 0 bases and J by 2 bases, with 22 bases left in between. CDR3 sequence reads: CASSEAQSVGALKNYGYTF. The CDR3 DNA reads TGTGCCAGCAGTGAAGCGCAGTCGGTGGGGGCTTTGAAAAACTATGGCTACACCTTC.

V usage is TRBV12-3 or TRBV12-4 and J usage is TRBJ1-5; a weak D match, TRBD1 (6 bases). V dropped 6 bases and J dropped 6 bases, with 27 bases sitting between them. This CDR3 is 18 amino acids long. CDR3 protein: CASRALAGAGGGFQPQHF. The CDR3 bases are TGTGCCAGCAGAGCACTAGCGGGGGCCGGCGGGGGGTTTCAGCCCCAGCATTTT.